These 22 T cell receptor beta chains were all obtained from the same sample, sequenced in a study of shared clonotypes between healthy human individuals. The repertoire was sequenced with immunoSEQ multiplex PCR; TCRdb's copy has only in-frame clones and lacks some. The sample records about 380,000 clones, 96% being singletons. The sample was memory CD8+ T cells sorted from blood. Regarding subset: CD45RO+ cells pooled with CCR7-negative TemRA cells. The receptors shown here come from a man aged 30 to 39 in good health.

This rearrangement joins TRBV9 to TRBJ2-7, with 10 bases lining up with TRBD2. Per germline, CDR1 SGDLS and CDR2 YYNGEE. This CDR3 spans 14 amino acids. V dropped 4 bases and J dropped 7; count of bases not matched to a gene: 8. The CDR3 here is CASSLSGRADEQYF. CDR3 in DNA: TGTGCCAGCAGCTTGAGCGGGAGGGCCGATGAGCAGTACTTC. The full variable domain, its missing parts supplied by reference TRBV9 and TRBJ2-7, is DSGVTQTPKHLITATGQRVTLRCSPRSGDLSVYWYQQSLDQGLQFLIQYYNGEERAKGNILERFSAQQFPDLHSELNLSSLELGDSALYFCASSLSGRADEQYFGPGTRLTVT.

The chain has TRBV29-1 and TRBJ2-3; D is ambiguous. The CDR3 runs to 16 residues. CDR1 is SQVTM, CDR2 ANQGSEA, per germline. V dropped 8 bases and J dropped 1 base, with 22 bases sitting between them. This CDR3 reads CSSRRVVGPGTDTQYF. The CDR3 DNA follows: TGCAGCTCCCGTCGGGTTGTGGGCCCGGGCACAGATACGCAGTATTTT.

This sequence joins TRBV18 and TRBJ2-7; D uncertain. From germline, CDR1 is KGHSH and CDR2 LQKENI. V was shortened by 5 bases and J by 2 bases, with 10 bases between the two germline ends. CDR3 length: 13 amino acids. The CDR3, as DNA: TGTGCCAGCTCAGACATGGCGACCTACGAGCAGTACTTC. It encodes CASSDMATYEQYF.

The chain has TRBV5-5 and TRBJ2-1; no clear D gene. Trimming took 1 base from V and 0 from J, leaving 8 bases between them. CDR1 and CDR2 from the germline V gene are SGHKS and YYEKEE (reference sequence). The CDR3 has 15 residues. CDR3 bases: TGTGCCAGCAGCTTGTTACGGAGCTCCTACAATGAGCAGTTCTTC. Translated: CASSLLRSSYNEQFF.

The rearrangement joins TRBV4-2 to TRBJ1-2; D perhaps matches TRBD1 (6 bases). Trimming shortened V by 0 bases and J by 1 base, and 12 bases separated the two germline ends. The CDR3 is made up of 16 amino acids. The germline V gene has CDR1 LGHNA and CDR2 YNFKEQ. The CDR3 sequence: CASSQDPGENNYGYTF. DNA of the CDR3: TGTGCCAGCAGCCAAGATCCAGGGGAGAATAACTATGGCTACACCTTC.

The CDR3 is CASSMGSLAKNIQYF. For the CDR3, the DNA is TGTGCCAGTAGTATGGGCAGCTTAGCCAAAAACATTCAGTACTTC. The chain has TRBV19 and TRBJ2-4; no definite D call. Germline values: CDR1 LNHDA, CDR2 SQIVND (reference sequence). V was clipped by 3 bases and J by 0 bases, with 9 bases between them. This CDR3 is built from 15 residues.

J is TRBJ2-7 and V is TRBV6-6, with D uncertain. The CDR3 covers 16 residues. The germline V gene has CDR1 MNHNY and CDR2 SVGAGI (reference sequence). Deletions cut 6 bases from V and 7 bases from J, with 25 bases between. As DNA, the CDR3 is TGTGCCAGCAGCCAATCATTGAGCGACACGTCTTCTGAGCAGTACTTC. Its translation: CASSQSLSDTSSEQYF.

The count of this clone is one. In the same sample, other DNA sequences code for this CDR3. The gene calls are TRBV30 and TRBJ2-3; D possibly corresponds to TRBD2 (7 bases). The germline gives CDR1 GTSNPN, CDR2 SVGIG (reference sequence). This CDR3 region has 14 residues. V lost 3 bases and J lost 3, with 13 bases in between. CDR3 region: CAWSSGRGTDTQYF. In DNA, the CDR3 is TGTGCCTGGAGCTCTGGGAGGGGGACAGATACGCAGTATTTT.

The rearrangement uses TRBV11-2 and TRBJ2-3; D remains unclear. Trimming removed 1 base from V and 1 base from J, with 15 bases in between. The CDR3 length is 17 residues. Germline CDR1 SGHAT, CDR2 FQNNGV. The DNA for the CDR3 is TGTGCCAGCAGCTTAGGGAGTGAGGTGTTGGGCACAGATACGCAGTATTTT. Protein product: CASSLGSEVLGTDTQYF. Complete variable domain (other parts from reference TRBV11-2 and TRBJ2-3): EAGVAQSPRYKIIEKRQSVAFWCNPISGHATLYWYQQILGQGPKLLIQFQNNGVVDDSQLPKDRFSAERLKGVDSTLKIQPAKLEDSAVYLCASSLGSEVLGTDTQYFGPGTRLTVL.

The chain recombines TRBV10-3 with TRBJ2-5; D is unclear. Deletions cut 4 bases from V and 5 bases from J, with 14 bases between. The CDR3 is 14 residues long. Germline assignment: CDR1 ENHRY and CDR2 SYGVKD. The DNA of the CDR3 is TGTGCCATCAGTGGAGAAGGCAGGTTGGAGACCCAGTACTTC. Translation gives CAISGEGRLETQYF.

V and J are TRBV6-1 and TRBJ2-4; 7 bases align to TRBD1. CDR1 and CDR2 (germline): MNHNS, SASEGT. V lost 1 base and J lost 8; bases outside the gene matches: 2. CDR3 size: 13 residues. Written as DNA, the CDR3 is TGTGCCAGCAGTGAAGTTACAGGGGACATTCAGTACTTC. The encoded protein is CASSEVTGDIQYF.

This clone appeared once. The chain uses TRBV14 and TRBJ2-2, with no clear D. Germline V lookup: CDR1 SGHDN, CDR2 FVKESK. This CDR3 has 14 residues. V lost 0 bases and J 5 bases, leaving 7 bases between the germline ends. In DNA, the CDR3 is TGTGCCAGCAGCCAAGATCTGGGGACCGGGGAGCTGTTTTTT. It codes for CASSQDLGTGELFF.

The genes are TRBV5-4 and TRBJ2-3; D is undetermined. The ends were cut back, 2 bases at V and 4 bases at J, with 8 bases in the middle. This CDR3 has 13 amino acids. Germline assignment: CDR1 SGHNT and CDR2 YYREEE (reference sequence). CDR3 amino acids: CASSLYGADTQYF. In nucleotides, the CDR3 is TGTGCCAGCAGCTTATACGGAGCAGATACGCAGTATTTT.

This clone was observed a single time. This rearrangement joins TRBV5-5 to TRBJ2-1; D is uncertain. CDR1 is SGHKS, CDR2 YYEKEE, per germline (reference sequence). The CDR3 is 14 amino acids. V lost 2 bases and J lost 4, with 10 bases in between. CDR3 coding DNA: TGTGCCAGCAGCTTCAGGCTCCATTACAATGAGCAGTTCTTC. This sequence encodes CASSFRLHYNEQFF.

This chain links TRBV7-9 with TRBJ2-3; D gene uncertain. V was shortened by 7 bases and J by 0 bases, with 17 bases between the two germline ends. CDR1 is SEHNR and CDR2 is FQNEAQ in the germline V gene (reference sequence). This CDR3 region has 16 residues. The CDR3, as DNA: TGTGCCAGCAACCAAGACGGCGGTCCTAGCACAGATACGCAGTATTTT. As protein: CASNQDGGPSTDTQYF.

V gene TRBV2 combines with J gene TRBJ2-5, with D possibly matching TRBD2 (7 bases). V lost 3 bases, J lost 4 bases, and 12 bases lay in between. Germline loops: CDR1 SNHLY, CDR2 FYNNEI. The length of the CDR3 is 14 residues. The CDR3 DNA sequence: TGTGCCAGCAGTGATTGGGGGGGCCGAGAGACCCAGTACTTC. Residues: CASSDWGGRETQYF.

The rearrangement joins TRBV5-1 to TRBJ1-3; D uncertain. This CDR3 spans 14 amino acids. Germline assignment: CDR1 SGHRS and CDR2 YFSETQ. V dropped 7 bases and J dropped 0 bases, with 11 bases sitting between them. The CDR3: CASATHHSGNTIYF. For the CDR3, the DNA is TGCGCCAGCGCCACGCACCACTCTGGAAACACCATATATTTT.

The chain recombines TRBV7-3 with TRBJ2-1; 8 bases match TRBD2. There are 15 residues in the CDR3. Germline assignment: CDR1 SGHTA and CDR2 FQGTGA. Trimming at V came to 2 bases and at J to 8 bases, leaving 8 bases not matched to a gene. The CDR3 sequence is CASSLGGSGVYEQFF. The CDR3 DNA is TGTGCCAGCAGCTTAGGAGGTAGCGGGGTCTATGAGCAGTTCTTC.

The rearrangement links TRBV21-1 to TRBJ2-7; TRBD1, the table's D call, was not compared with the DNA. TRBV21-1 is flagged as a pseudogene. The CDR3 runs to 15 residues. The DNA for the CDR3 is TGTGCCAGCAGCATTAGGGGGGACAGGGGTAGGGAGCAGTACTTC. Its translation: CASSIRGDRGREQYF.

This clone was recorded once. The genes are TRBV2 and TRBJ2-7; 10 bases are shared with TRBD2. The CDR3 is made up of 15 amino acids. Germline lookup yields CDR1 SNHLY and CDR2 FYNNEI. J gave up 6 bases and V 7 bases, and 12 bases lay outside the gene matches. The CDR3 sequence is CASTSSGRVMAEQYF. CDR3 DNA sequence: TGTGCCAGCACCTCCAGCGGGAGGGTAATGGCCGAGCAGTACTTC.

The chain has TRBV27 and TRBJ2-3, with TRBD2 identical over 8 bases. The V gene's germline CDR1 is MNHEY and CDR2 SMNVEV (reference sequence). J gave up 3 bases and V 6 bases, and 2 bases lay outside the gene matches. CDR3 size: 13 residues. CDR3: CASRAGGTDTQYF. As DNA, the CDR3 is TGTGCCAGCAGGGCGGGAGGAACAGATACGCAGTATTTT.

The genes are TRBV27 and TRBJ2-3; TRBD2 aligns across 9 bases. The CDR3 has 18 amino acids. The germline gives CDR1 MNHEY, CDR2 SMNVEV (reference sequence). The V gene end was trimmed by 0 bases and the J gene end by 3 bases; junction bases not matched to a gene: 10. DNA of the CDR3: TGTGCCAGCAGTTTATCCTTAGATAGCGGGAGAGGTACAGATACGCAGTATTTT. As protein: CASSLSLDSGRGTDTQYF.